This T cell receptor beta chain was captured in a study of vaccination and CD4 T cells after COVID-19. General study findings and limits: Median 86.3% of reactive clones detected in convalescent patients emerged only post-vaccination.

This clonotype was found a few times. Its antigen is unknown. Stated treatment: roughly nine-day PBMC culture with coronavirus spike peptide pools or control peptides (ViraFEST assay). ViraFEST sequenced TCRs after peptide-pool expansion of antigen-specific T cells. Germline V gives CDR1 SEHNR, CDR2 FQNEAQ (reference sequence). Trimming took 5 bases from V and 4 from J; bases not matched to a gene: 6. CDR3 size: 15 residues. Oncomine TCR Beta short-read sequencing was applied to DNA from cultured CD4+ T cells. Cultured CD4+ T cells were the source of extracted genomic DNA. TCRdb called the PCR reads again in MiXCR, with one record for every CDR3 protein. The table includes 15,000 to 20,000 distinct CDR3 sequences, under 30% detected once.

Sequenced input: cultured CD4+ T cells from blood. The chain is built from TRBV7-9 and TRBJ1-4; 8 bases match TRBD1. The clonotype was recovered from a human donor with COVID-19. Here the CDR3 DNA reads TGTGCCAGCAGCCGTCGACAGGGGAGTAATGAAAAACTGTTTTTT. Translation gives CASSRRQGSNEKLFF.